A selection of T cell receptor beta chains follows, all from one sample in a study of T cells in Graves' hyperthyroidism and ophthalmopathy. TCRdb analysed the multiplex PCR reads with MiXCR anew, one entry per CDR3 protein. The sample has about 400,000 distinct CDR3 sequences, about 15% seen once; the top ten hold 13% to 15%. The sequencing sample was made of blood. The receptors were gathered from a woman in her late teens or twenties with Graves' hyperthyroidism. CDR3s include the opening cysteine and the closing phenylalanine or tryptophan. Fields, in order: clone size, D gene, J gene, V gene, CDR3 DNA, CDR3 protein. A D gene is named only where the DNA matches it firmly. A clone size is listed for some rows: how often the clone was seen (once, few, many), or a class if it is expanded.

- - TRBJ1-5 TRBV19 TGTGCCAGTAGTATAGGTTCGGGGGGCAATCAGCCCCAGCATTTT CASSIGSGGNQPQHF
many - TRBJ2-7 TRBV28 TGTGCCACCGGGGGCAGCTCCTACGAGCAGTACTTC CATGGSSYEQYF
many - TRBJ1-4 TRBV11-2 TGTGCCAGCAGCTTCGGAGTTAATGAAAAACTGTTTTTT CASSFGVNEKLFF
few TRBD1 TRBJ2-7 TRBV6-5 TGTGCCAGCAGTTACCTAGGGGGCGGCGAGCAGTACTTC CASSYLGGGEQYF
- - TRBJ2-6 TRBV29-1 TGCAGCGTGGAGGGGGGGGGCGAGGCCAACGTCCTGACTTTC CSVEGGGEANVLTF
many - TRBJ2-2 TRBV3-1 TGTGCCAGCAGCCGACTTGGGGTCCCCGGGGAGCTGTTTTTT CASSRLGVPGELFF
many - TRBJ1-1 TRBV28 TGTGCCAGCAGTCCTTACCCGGACAGCCCCCATGAAGCTTTCTTT CASSPYPDSPHEAFF
many - TRBJ2-7 TRBV28 TGTGCCAGCAGTTTGCTCGACGGGACCGCGATCCACGAGCAGTACTTC CASSLLDGTAIHEQYF
- - TRBJ1-3 TRBV20-1 TGCAGTGCCATGGCCGGCTCTGGAAACACCATATATTTT CSAMAGSGNTIYF
many - TRBJ2-7 TRBV6-1 TGTGCCAGCAGTGAAGCATACGAGCAGTACTTC CASSEAYEQYF
many - TRBJ2-3 TRBV7-2 TGTGCCAGCAGCCCGTGGAGGGGGGCAGATACGCAGTATTTT CASSPWRGADTQYF
many TRBD1 TRBJ2-7 TRBV12-3/TRBV12-4 TGTGCCAGCAGCTCACGACGGGACAGGTCTTCCTACGAGCAGTACTTC CASSSRRDRSSYEQYF
many - TRBJ2-1 TRBV5-1 TGCGCCAGCAGCTCATTCCGACTAGATGGATGGTACAATGAGCAGTTCTTC CASSSFRLDGWYNEQFF
- - TRBJ2-1 TRBV5-1 - CASSFASGAYNEQLF
many TRBD2 TRBJ2-3 TRBV3-1 TGTGCCAGCAGTCATAGCGGGGGCACAGATACGCAGTATTTT CASSHSGGTDTQYF
- - TRBJ2-6 TRBV28 TGTGCCAGCAGCCTCAGGGGTGACGGGGCCAACGTCCTGACTTTC CASSLRGDGANVLTF
many TRBD1 TRBJ1-1 TRBV5-1 TGCGCCAGCAGGACAGGGGCGGTGAACACTGAAGCTTTCTTT CASRTGAVNTEAFF
few - TRBJ2-3 TRBV7-9 TGTGCCATCTTGTGGGGGTCCACAGATACGCAGTATTTT CAILWGSTDTQYF
many - TRBJ2-7 TRBV3-1 TGTGCCAGCAGCCAAGGACTTAACCCCCCTGCCGAGCAGTACTTC CASSQGLNPPAEQYF
few TRBD2 TRBJ2-2 TRBV20-1 TGCAGTGCCCCATTTACTAGCGGGGGGACCACCGGGGAGCTGTTTTTT CSAPFTSGGTTGELFF
- - TRBJ2-7 TRBV7-8 TGTGCCAGCAGCTTATTCCCCGTAGCTAACTACGAGCAGTACTTC CASSLFPVANYEQYF
many - TRBJ1-5 TRBV7-3 TGTGCCAGCAGCTTGGGACCTCGGCAGCCCCAGCATTTT CASSLGPRQPQHF
few - TRBJ2-1 TRBV2 TGTGCCAGCAGAGAACCGACTTCTGGCGACAATGAGCAGTTCTTC CASREPTSGDNEQFF
many - TRBJ1-1 TRBV18 TGTGCCAGCTCACCACGTTGGGGAGAAATGAACACTGAAGCTTTCTTT CASSPRWGEMNTEAFF